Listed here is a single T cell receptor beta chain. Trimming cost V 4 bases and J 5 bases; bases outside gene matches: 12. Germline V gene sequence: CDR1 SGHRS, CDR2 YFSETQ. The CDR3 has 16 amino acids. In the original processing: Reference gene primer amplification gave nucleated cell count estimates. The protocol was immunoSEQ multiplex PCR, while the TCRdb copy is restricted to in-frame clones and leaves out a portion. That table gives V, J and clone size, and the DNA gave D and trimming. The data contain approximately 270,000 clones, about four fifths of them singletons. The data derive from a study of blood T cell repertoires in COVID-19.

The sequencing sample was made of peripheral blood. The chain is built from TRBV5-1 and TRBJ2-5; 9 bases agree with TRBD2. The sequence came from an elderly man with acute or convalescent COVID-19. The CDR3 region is CASSPLAGPVRETQYF. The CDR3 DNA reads TGCGCCAGCAGCCCACTAGCGGGCCCCGTTCGGGAGACCCAGTACTTC.